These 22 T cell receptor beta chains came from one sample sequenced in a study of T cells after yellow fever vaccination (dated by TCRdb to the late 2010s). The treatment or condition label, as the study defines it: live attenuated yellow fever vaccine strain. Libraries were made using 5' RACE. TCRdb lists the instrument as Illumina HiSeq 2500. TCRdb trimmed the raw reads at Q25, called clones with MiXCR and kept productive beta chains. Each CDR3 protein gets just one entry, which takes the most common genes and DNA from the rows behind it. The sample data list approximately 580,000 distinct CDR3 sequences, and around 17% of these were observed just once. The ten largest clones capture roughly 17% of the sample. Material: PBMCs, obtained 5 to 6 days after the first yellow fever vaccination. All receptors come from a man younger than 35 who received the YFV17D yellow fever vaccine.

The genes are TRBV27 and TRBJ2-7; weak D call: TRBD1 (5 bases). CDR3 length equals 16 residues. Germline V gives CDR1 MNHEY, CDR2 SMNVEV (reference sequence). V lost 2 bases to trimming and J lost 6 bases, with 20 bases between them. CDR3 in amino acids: CASSLQGGILGFEQYF. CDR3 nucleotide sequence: TGTGCCAGCAGTTTACAGGGCGGTATATTGGGCTTCGAGCAGTACTTC.

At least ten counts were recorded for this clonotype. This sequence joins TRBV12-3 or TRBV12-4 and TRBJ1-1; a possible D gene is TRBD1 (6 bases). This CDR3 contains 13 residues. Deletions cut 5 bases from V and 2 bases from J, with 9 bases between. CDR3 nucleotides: TGTGCCAGCAGTCGACAGGCAAACACTGAAGCTTTCTTT. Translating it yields CASSRQANTEAFF.

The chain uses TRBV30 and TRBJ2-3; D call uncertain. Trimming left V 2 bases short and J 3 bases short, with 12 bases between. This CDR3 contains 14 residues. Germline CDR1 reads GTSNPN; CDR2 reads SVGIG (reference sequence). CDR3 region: CAWSTGLVTDTQYF. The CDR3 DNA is TGTGCCTGGAGTACTGGTTTAGTAACAGATACGCAGTATTTT. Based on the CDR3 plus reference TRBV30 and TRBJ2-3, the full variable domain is SQTIHQWPATLVQPVGSPLSLECTVEGTSNPNLYWYRQAAGRGLQLLFYSVGIGQISSEVPQNLSASRPQDRQFILSSKKLLLSDSGFYLCAWSTGLVTDTQYFGPGTRLTVL.

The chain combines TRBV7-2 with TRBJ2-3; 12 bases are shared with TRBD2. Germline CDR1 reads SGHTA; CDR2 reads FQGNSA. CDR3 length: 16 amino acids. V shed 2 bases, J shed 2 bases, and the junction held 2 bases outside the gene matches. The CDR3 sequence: CASSLTSGGLTDTQYF. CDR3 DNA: TGTGCCAGCAGCTTAACTAGCGGGGGGCTCACAGATACGCAGTATTTT.

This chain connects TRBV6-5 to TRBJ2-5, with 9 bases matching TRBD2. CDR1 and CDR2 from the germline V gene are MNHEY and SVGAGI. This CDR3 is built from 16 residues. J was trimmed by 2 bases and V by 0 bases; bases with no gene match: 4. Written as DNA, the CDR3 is TGTGCCAGCAGTTACTCGCCGCGGGGGGGGCAAGAGACCCAGTACTTC. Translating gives CASSYSPRGGQETQYF.

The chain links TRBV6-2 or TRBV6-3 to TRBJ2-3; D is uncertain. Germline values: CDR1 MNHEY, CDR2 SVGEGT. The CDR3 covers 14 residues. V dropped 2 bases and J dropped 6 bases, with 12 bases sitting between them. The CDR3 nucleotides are TGTGCCAGCAGTTACCTCGTCCCCCCGGATACGCAGTATTTT. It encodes CASSYLVPPDTQYF.

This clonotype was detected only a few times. The CDR3 DNA reads TGTGCCAGCAGTTCCCGTTATGATGGGACAGATACGCAGTATTTT. This gives the protein CASSSRYDGTDTQYF. The chain carries TRBV28 and TRBJ2-3; no definite D call. Trimming stripped 4 bases from V and 3 bases from J, with 14 bases between. Germline CDR1 and CDR2: MDHEN and SYDVKM. This CDR3 comprises 15 residues.

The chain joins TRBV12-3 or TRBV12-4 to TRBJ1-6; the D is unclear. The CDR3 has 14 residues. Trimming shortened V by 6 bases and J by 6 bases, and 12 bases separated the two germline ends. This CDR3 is CASSLGLINSPLHF. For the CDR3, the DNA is TGTGCCAGCAGCCTAGGACTGATTAATTCACCCCTCCACTTT.

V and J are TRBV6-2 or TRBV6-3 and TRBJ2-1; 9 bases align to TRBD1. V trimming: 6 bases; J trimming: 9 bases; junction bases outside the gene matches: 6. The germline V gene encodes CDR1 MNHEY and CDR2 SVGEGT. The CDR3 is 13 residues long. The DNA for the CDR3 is TGTGCCAGCAGGGGACAGGGTAGTAGTGAGCAGTTCTTC. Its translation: CASRGQGSSEQFF.

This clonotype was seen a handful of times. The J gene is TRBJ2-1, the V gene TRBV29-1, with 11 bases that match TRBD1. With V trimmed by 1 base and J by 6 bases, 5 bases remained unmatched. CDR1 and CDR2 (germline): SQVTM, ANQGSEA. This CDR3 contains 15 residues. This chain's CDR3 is CSVEADRGLINEQFF. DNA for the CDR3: TGCAGCGTTGAAGCGGACAGGGGGCTAATCAATGAGCAGTTCTTC.

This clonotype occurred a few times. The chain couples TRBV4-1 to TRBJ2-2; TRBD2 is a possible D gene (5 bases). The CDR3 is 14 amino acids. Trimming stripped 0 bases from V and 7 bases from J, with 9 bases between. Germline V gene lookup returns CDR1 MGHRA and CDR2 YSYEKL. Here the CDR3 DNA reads TGCGCCAGCAGCCAAGATCGGGGATACGGGGAGCTGTTTTTT. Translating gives CASSQDRGYGELFF.

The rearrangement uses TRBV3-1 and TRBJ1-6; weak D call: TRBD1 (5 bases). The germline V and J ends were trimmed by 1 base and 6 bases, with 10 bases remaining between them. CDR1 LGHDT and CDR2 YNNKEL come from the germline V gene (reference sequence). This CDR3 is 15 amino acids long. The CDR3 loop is CASSQGGAINSPLHF. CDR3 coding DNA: TGTGCCAGCAGCCAAGGAGGGGCCATTAATTCACCCCTCCACTTT.

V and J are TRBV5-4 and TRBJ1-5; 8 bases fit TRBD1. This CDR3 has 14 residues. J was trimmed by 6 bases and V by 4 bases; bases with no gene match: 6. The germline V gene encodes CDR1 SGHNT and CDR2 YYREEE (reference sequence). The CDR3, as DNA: TGTGCCAGCAGCCGGCAGGGGGCAGGTCAGCCCCAGCATTTT. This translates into CASSRQGAGQPQHF.

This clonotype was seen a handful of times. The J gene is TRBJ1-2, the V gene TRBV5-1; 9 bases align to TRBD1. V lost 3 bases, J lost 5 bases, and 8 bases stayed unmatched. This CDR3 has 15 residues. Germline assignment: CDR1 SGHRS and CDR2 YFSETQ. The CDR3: CASSSYRGPGYGYTF. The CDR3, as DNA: TGCGCCAGCAGCTCATACAGGGGGCCCGGGTATGGCTACACCTTC.

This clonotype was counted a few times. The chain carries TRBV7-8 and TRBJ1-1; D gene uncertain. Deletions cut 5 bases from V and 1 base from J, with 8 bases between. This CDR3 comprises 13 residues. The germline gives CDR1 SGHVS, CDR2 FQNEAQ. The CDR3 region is CASSITANTEAFF. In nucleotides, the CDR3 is TGTGCCAGCAGCATAACAGCGAACACTGAAGCTTTCTTT.

The CDR3: CASSQEWLAGGTNTGELFF. CDR3 DNA sequence: TGCGCCAGCAGCCAAGAGTGGCTAGCGGGGGGCACGAACACCGGGGAGCTGTTTTTT. This chain joins TRBV4-3 and TRBJ2-2, with 11 bases fitting TRBD2. The CDR3 consists of 19 residues. V was clipped by 0 bases and J by 0 bases; unmatched bases: 6. Per the germline V gene, CDR1 is LGHNA and CDR2 is YSLEER.

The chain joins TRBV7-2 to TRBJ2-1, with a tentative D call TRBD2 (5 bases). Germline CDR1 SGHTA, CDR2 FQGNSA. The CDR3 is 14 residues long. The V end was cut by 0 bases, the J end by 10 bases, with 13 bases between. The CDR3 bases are TGTGCCAGCAGCTTAGCTTCCGCGAGCGGAGAGCAGTTCTTC. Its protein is CASSLASASGEQFF.

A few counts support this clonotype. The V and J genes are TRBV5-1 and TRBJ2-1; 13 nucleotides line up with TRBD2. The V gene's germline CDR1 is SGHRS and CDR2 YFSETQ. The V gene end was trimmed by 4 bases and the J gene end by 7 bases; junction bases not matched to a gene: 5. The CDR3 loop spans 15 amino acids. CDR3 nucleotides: TGCGCCAGCAGCCCCGGGACTAGCGGGGAAAATGAGCAGTTCTTC. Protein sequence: CASSPGTSGENEQFF.

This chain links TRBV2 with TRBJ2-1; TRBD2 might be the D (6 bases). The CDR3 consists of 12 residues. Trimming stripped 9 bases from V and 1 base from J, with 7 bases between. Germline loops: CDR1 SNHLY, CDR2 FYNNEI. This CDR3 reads CARGGSYNEQFF. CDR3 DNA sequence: TGTGCCAGGGGGGGTTCCTACAATGAGCAGTTCTTC.

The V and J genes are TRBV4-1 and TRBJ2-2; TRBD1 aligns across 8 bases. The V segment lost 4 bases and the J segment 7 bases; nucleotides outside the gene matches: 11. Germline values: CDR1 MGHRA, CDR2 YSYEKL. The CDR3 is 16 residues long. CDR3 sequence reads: CASSPVQGAQIGELFF. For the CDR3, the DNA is TGCGCCAGCAGCCCGGTTCAGGGGGCGCAAATCGGGGAGCTGTTTTTT.

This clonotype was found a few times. CDR3: CASSYGGASYNEQFF. CDR3 bases: TGTGCCAGCAGTTACGGTGGGGCCTCCTACAATGAGCAGTTCTTC. The rearrangement links TRBV6-2 or TRBV6-3 to TRBJ2-1, with D possibly being TRBD1 (5 bases). Germline CDR1 reads MNHEY; CDR2 reads SVGEGT. This CDR3 region has 15 residues. V lost 2 bases to trimming and J lost 0 bases, with 8 bases between them.

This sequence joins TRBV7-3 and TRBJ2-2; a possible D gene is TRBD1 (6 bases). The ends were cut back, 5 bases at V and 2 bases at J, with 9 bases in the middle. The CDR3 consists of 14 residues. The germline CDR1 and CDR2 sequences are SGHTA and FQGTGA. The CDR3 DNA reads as TGTGCCAGCAGCCCGGGACACAACACCGGGGAGCTGTTTTTT. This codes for CASSPGHNTGELFF.